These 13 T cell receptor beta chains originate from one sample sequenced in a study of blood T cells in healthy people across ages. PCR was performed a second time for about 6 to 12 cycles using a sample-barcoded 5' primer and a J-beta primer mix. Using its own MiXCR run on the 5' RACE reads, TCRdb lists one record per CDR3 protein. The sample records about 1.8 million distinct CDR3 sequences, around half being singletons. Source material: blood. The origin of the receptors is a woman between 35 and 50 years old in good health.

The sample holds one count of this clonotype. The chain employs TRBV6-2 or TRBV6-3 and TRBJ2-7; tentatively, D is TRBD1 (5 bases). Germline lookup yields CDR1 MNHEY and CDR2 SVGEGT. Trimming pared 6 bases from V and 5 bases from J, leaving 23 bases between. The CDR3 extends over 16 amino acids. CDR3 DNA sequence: TGTGCCAGCAGCCCTCGACGCCAGGGTCTAGGGAACGAGCAGTACTTC. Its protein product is CASSPRRQGLGNEQYF.

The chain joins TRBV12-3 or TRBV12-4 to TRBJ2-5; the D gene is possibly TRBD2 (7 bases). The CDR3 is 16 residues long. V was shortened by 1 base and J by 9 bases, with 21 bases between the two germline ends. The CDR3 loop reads CASSLGSAGDTSPQYF. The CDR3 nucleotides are TGTGCCAGCAGTTTAGGATCGGCGGGGGACACCTCTCCCCAGTACTTC.

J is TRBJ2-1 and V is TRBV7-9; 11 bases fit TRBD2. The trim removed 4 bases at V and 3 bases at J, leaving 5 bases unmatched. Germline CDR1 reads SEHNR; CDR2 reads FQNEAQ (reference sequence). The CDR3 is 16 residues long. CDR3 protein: CASSSLLAGDYNEQFF. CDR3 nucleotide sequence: TGTGCCAGCAGCTCCCTACTAGCGGGGGACTACAATGAGCAGTTCTTC.

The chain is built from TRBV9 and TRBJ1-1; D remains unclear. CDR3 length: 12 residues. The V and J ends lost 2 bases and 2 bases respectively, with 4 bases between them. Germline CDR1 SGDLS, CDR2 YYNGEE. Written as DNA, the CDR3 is TGTGCCAGCAGCGTGGAAAACACTGAAGCTTTCTTT. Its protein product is CASSVENTEAFF.

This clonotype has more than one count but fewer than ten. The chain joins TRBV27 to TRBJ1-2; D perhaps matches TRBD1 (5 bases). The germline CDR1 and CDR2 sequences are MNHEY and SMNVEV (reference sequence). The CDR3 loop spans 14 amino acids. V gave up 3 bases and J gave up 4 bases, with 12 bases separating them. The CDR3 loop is CASSFGPGPYGYTF. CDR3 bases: TGTGCCAGCAGTTTCGGACCGGGACCCTATGGCTACACCTTC.

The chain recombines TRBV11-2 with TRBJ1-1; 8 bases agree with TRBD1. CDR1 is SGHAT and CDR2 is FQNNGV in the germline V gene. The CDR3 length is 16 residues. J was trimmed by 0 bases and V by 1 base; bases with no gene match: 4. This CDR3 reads CASSLGQGLMNTEAFF. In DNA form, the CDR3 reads TGTGCCAGCAGCTTAGGACAGGGGCTCATGAACACTGAAGCTTTCTTT.

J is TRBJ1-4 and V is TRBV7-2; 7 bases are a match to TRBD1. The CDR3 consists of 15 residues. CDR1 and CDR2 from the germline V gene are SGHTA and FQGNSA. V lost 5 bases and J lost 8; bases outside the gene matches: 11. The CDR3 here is CASSPRGTVREKLFF. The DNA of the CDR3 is TGTGCCAGCAGCCCCCGGGGGACAGTTAGGGAAAAACTGTTTTTT.

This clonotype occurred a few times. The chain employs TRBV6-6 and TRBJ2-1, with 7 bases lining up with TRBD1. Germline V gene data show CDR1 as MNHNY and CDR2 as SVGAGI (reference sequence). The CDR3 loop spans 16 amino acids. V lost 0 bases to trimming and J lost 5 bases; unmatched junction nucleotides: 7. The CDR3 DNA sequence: TGTGCCAGCAGTTACTCCGGAGTGAGGGGGCACAATGAGCAGTTCTTC. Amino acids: CASSYSGVRGHNEQFF.

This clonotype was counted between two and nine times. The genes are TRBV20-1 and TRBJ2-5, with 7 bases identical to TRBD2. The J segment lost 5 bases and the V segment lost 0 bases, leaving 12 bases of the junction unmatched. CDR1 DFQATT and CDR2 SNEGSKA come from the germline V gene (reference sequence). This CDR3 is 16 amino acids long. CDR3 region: CSARDWGAGRGETQYF. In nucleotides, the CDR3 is TGCAGTGCTAGAGATTGGGGAGCGGGACGAGGGGAGACCCAGTACTTC.

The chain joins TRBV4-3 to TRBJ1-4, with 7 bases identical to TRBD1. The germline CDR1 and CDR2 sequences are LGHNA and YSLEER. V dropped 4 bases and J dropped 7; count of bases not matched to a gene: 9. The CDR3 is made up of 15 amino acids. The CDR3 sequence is CASSPLTGLSEKLFF. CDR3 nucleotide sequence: TGCGCCAGCAGCCCCCTGACAGGGCTTTCTGAAAAACTGTTTTTT.

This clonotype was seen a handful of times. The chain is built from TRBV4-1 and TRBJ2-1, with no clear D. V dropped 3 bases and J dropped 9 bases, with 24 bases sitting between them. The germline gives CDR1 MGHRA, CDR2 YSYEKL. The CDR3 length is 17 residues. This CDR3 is CASSQNEVGMGTSEQFF. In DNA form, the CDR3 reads TGCGCCAGCAGCCAGAACGAGGTGGGTATGGGTACCAGTGAGCAGTTCTTC.

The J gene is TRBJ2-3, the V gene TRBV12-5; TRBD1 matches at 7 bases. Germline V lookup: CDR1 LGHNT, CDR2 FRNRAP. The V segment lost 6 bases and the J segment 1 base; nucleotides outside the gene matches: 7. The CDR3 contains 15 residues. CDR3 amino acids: CASGRGQARTDTQYF. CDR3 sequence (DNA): TGTGCTAGTGGGCGTGGACAGGCCCGCACAGATACGCAGTATTTT.

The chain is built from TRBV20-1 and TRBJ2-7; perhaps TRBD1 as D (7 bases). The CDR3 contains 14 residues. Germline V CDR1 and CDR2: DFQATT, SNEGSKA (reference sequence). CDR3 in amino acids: CSAHRGGLSYEQYF. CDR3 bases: TGCAGCGCTCACAGGGGAGGCCTCTCCTACGAGCAGTACTTC.